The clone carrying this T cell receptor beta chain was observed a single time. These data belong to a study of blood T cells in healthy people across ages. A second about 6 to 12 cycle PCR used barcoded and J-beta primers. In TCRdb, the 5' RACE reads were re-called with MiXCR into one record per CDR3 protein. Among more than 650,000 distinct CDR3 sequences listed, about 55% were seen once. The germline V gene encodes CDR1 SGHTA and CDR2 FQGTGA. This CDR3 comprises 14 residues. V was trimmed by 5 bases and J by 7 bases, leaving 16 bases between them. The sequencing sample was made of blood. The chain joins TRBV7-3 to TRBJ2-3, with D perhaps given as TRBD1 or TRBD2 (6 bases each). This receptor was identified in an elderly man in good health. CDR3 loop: CASSATGAGNTQYF. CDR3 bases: TGTGCCAGCAGCGCAACGGGGGCCGGGAATACGCAGTATTTT.